This is a list of T cell receptor beta chains from one sample in a study of cytomegalovirus exposure and HLA in healthy donors. Clones were read by immunoSEQ multiplex PCR, and TCRdb kept only the in-frame ones, dropping some. The table has 160,000 or so clones, over 60% seen once. Sample: PBMCs. The receptors stem from a woman between 25 and 40 years old in good health and CMV-seronegative. The CDR3 runs from the conserved cysteine through the conserved F or W. D genes are given only for firm matches. Some rows have no size entry. The others give once, few or many, or a class for an expanded clone.

>.|TRBJ1-2|TRBV7-2|.
TGTGCCAGCAGCTTAGCGAGTACAGCTGGCTACACCTTC
CASSLASTAGYTF
>.|TRBJ1-1|TRBV7-2|TRBD1
TGTGCCAGCAGCCGGACAGGGATTACTGAAGCTTTCTTT
CASSRTGITEAFF
>.|TRBJ2-1|TRBV7-3|TRBD1
TGTGCCAGCAGTCCGGACAGGGAAGATGAGCAGTTCTTC
CASSPDREDEQFF
>once|TRBJ2-1|TRBV7-9|.
TGTTCCAGCAGCTTAGGCGGAGCCGGGCAGTTCTTC
CSSSLGGAGQFF
>.|TRBJ1-5|TRBV7-2|TRBD1
TGTGCCAGCAGCCAAGGACAGGGCTATAGCAATCAGCCCCAGCATTTT
CASSQGQGYSNQPQHF
>.|TRBJ2-5|TRBV28|.
TGTGCCAGCAGTTTACGAGAGACCCAGTACTTC
CASSLRETQYF
>.|TRBJ1-3|TRBV7-2|.
TGTGCCAGCAGCTCATTGCAGGCCACCCGGGGGAACACCATATATTTT
CASSSLQATRGNTIYF
>.|TRBJ2-1|TRBV27|.
TGTGCCAGCAGTCCCCCGACGCGGATCTACAATGAGCAGTTCTTC
CASSPPTRIYNEQFF
>few|TRBJ1-5|TRBV28|TRBD1
TGTGCCAGCAGTCCGGGGGGCGACAGGGGCAGACAGCCCCAGCATTTT
CASSPGGDRGRQPQHF
>once|TRBJ2-7|TRBV7-2|.
TGTGCCAGCAGCCAGTCCCCGGACAGCTGGCTCTACGAGCAGTACTTC
CASSQSPDSWLYEQYF
>.|TRBJ2-3|TRBV5-1|TRBD2
TGCGCCAGCAGCGAGGGACTAGCGGGAGTGACTTACACAGATACGCAGTATTTT
CASSEGLAGVTYTDTQYF
>.|TRBJ1-1|TRBV20-1|.
TGCAGTGCTAGCCGGGTTGAAGCTTTCTTT
CSASRVEAFF
>.|TRBJ1-2|TRBV6-5|TRBD1
TGTGCCAGCAGTGAAATACAGGGGGATGGCTACACCTTC
CASSEIQGDGYTF
>few|TRBJ2-3|TRBV6-5|.
TGTGCCAGCAGTTCCAGACTCTACACAGATACGCAGTATTTT
CASSSRLYTDTQYF